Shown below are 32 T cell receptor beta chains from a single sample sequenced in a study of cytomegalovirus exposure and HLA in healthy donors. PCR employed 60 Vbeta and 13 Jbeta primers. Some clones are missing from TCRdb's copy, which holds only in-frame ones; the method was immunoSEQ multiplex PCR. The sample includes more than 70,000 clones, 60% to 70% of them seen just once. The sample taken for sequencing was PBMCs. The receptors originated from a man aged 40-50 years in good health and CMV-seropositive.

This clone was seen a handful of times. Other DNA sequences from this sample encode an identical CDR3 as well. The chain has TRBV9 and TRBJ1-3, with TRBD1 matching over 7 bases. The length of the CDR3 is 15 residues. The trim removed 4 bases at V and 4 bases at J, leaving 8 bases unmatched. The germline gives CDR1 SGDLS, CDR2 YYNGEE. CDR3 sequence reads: CASSPRRGGGNTIYF. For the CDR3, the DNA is TGTGCCAGCAGCCCCCGACGAGGGGGCGGAAACACCATATATTTT.

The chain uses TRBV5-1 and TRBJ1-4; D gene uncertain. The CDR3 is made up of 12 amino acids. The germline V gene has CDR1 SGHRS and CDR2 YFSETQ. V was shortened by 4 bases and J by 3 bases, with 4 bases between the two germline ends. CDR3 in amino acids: CASSGPNEKLFF. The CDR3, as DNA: TGCGCCAGCAGCGGGCCTAATGAAAAACTGTTTTTT. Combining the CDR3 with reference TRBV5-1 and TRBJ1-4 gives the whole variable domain KAGVTQTPRYLIKTRGQQVTLSCSPISGHRSVSWYQQTPGQGLQFLFEYFSETQRNKGNFPGRFSGRQFSNSRSEMNVSTLELGDSALYLCASSGPNEKLFFGSGTQLSVL.

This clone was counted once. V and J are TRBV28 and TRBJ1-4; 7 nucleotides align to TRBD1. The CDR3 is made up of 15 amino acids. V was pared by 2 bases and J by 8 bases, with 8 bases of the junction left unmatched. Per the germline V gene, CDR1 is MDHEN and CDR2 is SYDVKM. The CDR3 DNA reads TGTGCCAGCAGTTTAGTGGGCAGGGGGGACGAAAAACTGTTTTTT. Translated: CASSLVGRGDEKLFF.

Here the CDR3 reads CASSEVQDTGTYEQYF. CDR3 in DNA: TGTGCCAGCAGCGAAGTGCAGGACACAGGGACCTACGAGCAGTACTTC. The chain has TRBV4-2 and TRBJ2-7, with a possible D match to TRBD1 (6 bases). V was pared by 5 bases and J by 2 bases, with 19 bases between. CDR1 is LGHNA and CDR2 is YNFKEQ in the germline V gene. This CDR3 region has 16 residues.

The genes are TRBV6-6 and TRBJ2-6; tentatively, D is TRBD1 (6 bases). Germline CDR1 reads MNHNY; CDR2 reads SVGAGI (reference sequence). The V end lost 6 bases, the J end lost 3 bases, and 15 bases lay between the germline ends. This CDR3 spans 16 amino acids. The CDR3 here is CASSSSEGVGANVLTF. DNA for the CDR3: TGTGCCAGCAGCTCCTCCGAGGGGGTTGGGGCCAACGTCCTGACTTTC.

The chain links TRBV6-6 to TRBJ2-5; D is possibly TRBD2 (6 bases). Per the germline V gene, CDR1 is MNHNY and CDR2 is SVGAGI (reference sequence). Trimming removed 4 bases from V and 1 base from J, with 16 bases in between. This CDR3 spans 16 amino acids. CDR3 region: CASSFRDSLSQETQYF. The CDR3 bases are TGTGCCAGCAGTTTCCGGGACTCCTTATCCCAAGAGACCCAGTACTTC.

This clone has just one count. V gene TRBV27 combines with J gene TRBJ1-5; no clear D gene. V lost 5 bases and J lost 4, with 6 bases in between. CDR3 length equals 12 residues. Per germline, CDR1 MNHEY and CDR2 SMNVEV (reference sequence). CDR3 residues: CASSPLNQPQHF. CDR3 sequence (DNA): TGTGCCAGCAGTCCCCTTAATCAGCCCCAGCATTTT.

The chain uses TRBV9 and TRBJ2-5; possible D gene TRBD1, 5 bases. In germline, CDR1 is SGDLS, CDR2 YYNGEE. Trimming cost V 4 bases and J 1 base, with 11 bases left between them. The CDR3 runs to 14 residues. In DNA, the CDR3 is TGTGCCAGCAGCACAGCTGACAGCCAAGAGACCCAGTACTTC. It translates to CASSTADSQETQYF.

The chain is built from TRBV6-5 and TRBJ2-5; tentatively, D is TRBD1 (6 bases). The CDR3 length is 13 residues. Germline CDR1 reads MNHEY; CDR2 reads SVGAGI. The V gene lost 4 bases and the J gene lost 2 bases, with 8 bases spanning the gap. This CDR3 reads CASSFGQQETQYF. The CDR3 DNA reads TGTGCCAGCAGTTTTGGACAGCAAGAGACCCAGTACTTC.

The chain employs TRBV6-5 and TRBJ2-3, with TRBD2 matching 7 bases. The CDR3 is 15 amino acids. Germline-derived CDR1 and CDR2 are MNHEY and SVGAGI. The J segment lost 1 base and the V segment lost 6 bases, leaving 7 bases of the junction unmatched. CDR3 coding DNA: TGTGCCAGCAGAACACGGGAGGCCCGCACAGATACGCAGTATTTT. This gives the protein CASRTREARTDTQYF.

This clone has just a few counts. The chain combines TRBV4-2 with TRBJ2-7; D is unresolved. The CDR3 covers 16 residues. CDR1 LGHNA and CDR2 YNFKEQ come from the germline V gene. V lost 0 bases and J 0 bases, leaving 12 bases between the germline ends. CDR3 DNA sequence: TGTGCCAGCAGCCAAGATATTACAGTGGTCTCCTACGAGCAGTACTTC. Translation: CASSQDITVVSYEQYF.

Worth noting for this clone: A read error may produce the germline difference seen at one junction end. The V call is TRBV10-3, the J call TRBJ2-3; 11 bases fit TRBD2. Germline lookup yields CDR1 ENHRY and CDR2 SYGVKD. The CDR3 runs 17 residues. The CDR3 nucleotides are TGTGCCATTAGTGAAATAGCGGGGGGGCTAAGCACAGATACGCAGTATTTT. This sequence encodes CAISEIAGGLSTDTQYF.

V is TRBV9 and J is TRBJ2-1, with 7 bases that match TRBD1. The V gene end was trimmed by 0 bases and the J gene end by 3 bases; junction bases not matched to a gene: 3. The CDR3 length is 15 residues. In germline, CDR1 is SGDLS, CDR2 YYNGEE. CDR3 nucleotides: TGTGCCAGCAGCGTAGAGGGACAGTACTACAATGAGCAGTTCTTC. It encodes CASSVEGQYYNEQFF.

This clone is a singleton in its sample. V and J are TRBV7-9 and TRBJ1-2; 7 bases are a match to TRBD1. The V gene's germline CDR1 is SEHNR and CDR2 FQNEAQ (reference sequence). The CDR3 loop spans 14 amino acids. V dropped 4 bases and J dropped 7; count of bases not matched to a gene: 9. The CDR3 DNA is TGTGCCAGCAGCTATTCGGTAGGGGGCCTTGGCTACACCTTC. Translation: CASSYSVGGLGYTF.

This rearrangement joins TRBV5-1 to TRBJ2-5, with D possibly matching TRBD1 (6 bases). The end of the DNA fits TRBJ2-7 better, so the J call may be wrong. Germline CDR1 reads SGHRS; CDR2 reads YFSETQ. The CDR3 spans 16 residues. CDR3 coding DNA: TGCGCCAGCAGCCCATCTGGGACACCCAACTCCTACGAGCAGTACTTC. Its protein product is CASSPSGTPNSYEQYF.

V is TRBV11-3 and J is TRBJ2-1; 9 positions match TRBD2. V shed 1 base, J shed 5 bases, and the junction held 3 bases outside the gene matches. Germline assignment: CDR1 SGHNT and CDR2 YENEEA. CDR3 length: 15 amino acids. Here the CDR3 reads CASSLGGGAHNEQFF. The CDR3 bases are TGTGCCAGCAGCTTAGGCGGGGGGGCCCACAATGAGCAGTTCTTC.

CDR3 protein: CASSEVAGGYYNEQFF. The CDR3 DNA sequence: TGTGCCAGCAGTGAAGTCGCGGGAGGATATTACAATGAGCAGTTCTTC. The chain links TRBV6-1 to TRBJ2-1, with 8 bases that match TRBD2. CDR3 size: 16 residues. Germline V CDR1 and CDR2: MNHNS, SASEGT. V lost 1 base, J lost 4 bases, and 6 bases stayed unmatched.

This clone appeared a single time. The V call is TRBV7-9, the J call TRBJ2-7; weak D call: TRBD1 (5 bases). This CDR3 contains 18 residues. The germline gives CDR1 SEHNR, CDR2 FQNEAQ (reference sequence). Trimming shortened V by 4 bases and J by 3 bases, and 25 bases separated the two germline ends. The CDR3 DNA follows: TGTGCCAGCAGCTCTAAGGCCGCTGGGGCCCTTAGCCTCTACGAGCAGTACTTC. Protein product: CASSSKAAGALSLYEQYF.

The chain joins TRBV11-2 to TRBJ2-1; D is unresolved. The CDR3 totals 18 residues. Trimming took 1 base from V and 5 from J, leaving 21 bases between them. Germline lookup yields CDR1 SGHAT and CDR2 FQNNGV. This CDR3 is CASSLAWAGPLPNNEQFF. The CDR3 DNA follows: TGTGCCAGCAGCTTAGCTTGGGCAGGCCCCTTACCTAACAATGAGCAGTTCTTC.

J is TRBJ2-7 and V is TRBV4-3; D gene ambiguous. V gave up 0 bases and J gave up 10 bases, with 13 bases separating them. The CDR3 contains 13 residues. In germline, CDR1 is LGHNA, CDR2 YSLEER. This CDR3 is CASSQEETDTQYF. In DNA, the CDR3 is TGCGCCAGCAGCCAAGAGGAGACGGATACTCAGTACTTC.

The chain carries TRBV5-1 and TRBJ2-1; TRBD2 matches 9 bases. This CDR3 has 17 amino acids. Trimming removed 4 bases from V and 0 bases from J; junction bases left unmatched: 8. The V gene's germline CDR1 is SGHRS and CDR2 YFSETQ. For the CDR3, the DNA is TGCGCCAGCAGCCAAGATAGCGGGAGAAGCTCCTACAATGAGCAGTTCTTC. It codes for CASSQDSGRSSYNEQFF.

The CDR3 protein is CASSYSPTGGNTEAFF. The CDR3 DNA sequence: TGTGCCAGCAGTTACTCTCCCACAGGGGGGAACACTGAAGCTTTCTTT. The V and J genes are TRBV6-5 and TRBJ1-1, with 8 bases lining up with TRBD1. The V and J ends lost 0 bases and 1 base, in that order; junction bases with no gene match: 4. The germline CDR1 and CDR2 sequences are MNHEY and SVGAGI. This CDR3 is 16 amino acids long.

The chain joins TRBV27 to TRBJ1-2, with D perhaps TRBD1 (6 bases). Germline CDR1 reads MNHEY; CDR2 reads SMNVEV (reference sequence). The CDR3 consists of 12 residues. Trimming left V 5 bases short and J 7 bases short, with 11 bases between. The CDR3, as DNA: TGTGCCAGCAGTACTATAGGGGGTGGCTACACCTTC. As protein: CASSTIGGGYTF.

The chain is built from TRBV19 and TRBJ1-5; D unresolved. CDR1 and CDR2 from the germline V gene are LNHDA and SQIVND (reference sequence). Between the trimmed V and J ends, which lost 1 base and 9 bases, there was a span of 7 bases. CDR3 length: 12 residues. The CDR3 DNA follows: TGTGCCAGTAGTATAGCGGAGGGGCCCCAGCATTTT. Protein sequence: CASSIAEGPQHF.

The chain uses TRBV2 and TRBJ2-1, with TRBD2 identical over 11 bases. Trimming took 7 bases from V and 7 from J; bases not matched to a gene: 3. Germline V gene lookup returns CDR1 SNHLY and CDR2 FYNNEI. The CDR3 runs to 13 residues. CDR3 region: CASTPSGRNEQFF. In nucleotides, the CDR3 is TGTGCCAGCACTCCTAGCGGGAGGAATGAGCAGTTCTTC. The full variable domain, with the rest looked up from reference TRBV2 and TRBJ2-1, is EPEVTQTPSHQVTQMGQEVILRCVPISNHLYFYWYRQILGQKVEFLVSFYNNEISEKSEIFDDQFSVERPDGSNFTLKIRSTKLEDSAMYFCASTPSGRNEQFFGPGTRLTVL.

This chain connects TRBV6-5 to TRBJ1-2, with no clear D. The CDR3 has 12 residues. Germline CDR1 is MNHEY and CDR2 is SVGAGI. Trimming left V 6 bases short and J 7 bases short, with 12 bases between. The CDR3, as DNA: TGTGCCAGCAGCCTGCTTTCAGGTGGCTACACCTTC. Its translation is CASSLLSGGYTF.

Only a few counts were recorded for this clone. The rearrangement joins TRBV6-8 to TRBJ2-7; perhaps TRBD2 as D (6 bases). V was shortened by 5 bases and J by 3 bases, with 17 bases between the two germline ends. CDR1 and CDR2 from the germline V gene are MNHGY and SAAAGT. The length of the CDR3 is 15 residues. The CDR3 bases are TGTGCCAGCAGTGATACCGGGACTGATCTCTACGAGCAGTACTTC. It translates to CASSDTGTDLYEQYF.

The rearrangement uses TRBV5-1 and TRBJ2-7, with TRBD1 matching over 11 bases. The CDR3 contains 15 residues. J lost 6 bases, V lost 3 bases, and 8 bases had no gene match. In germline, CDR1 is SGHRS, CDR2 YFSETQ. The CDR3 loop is CASSWGGTGGPEQYF. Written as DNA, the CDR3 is TGCGCCAGCAGCTGGGGGGGGACAGGGGGTCCCGAGCAGTACTTC.

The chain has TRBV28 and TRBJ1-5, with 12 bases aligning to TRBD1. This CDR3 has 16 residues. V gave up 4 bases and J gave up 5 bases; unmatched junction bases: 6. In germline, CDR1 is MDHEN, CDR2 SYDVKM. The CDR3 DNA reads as TGTGCCAGCAGTTCCCCCGGGACAGGGGGCGATCAGCCCCAGCATTTT. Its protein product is CASSSPGTGGDQPQHF. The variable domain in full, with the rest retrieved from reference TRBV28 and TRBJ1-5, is DVKVTQSSRYLVKRTGEKVFLECVQDMDHENMFWYRQDPGLGLRLIYFSYDVKMKEKGDIPEGYSVSREKKERFSLILESASTNQTSMYLCASSSPGTGGDQPQHFGDGTRLSIL.

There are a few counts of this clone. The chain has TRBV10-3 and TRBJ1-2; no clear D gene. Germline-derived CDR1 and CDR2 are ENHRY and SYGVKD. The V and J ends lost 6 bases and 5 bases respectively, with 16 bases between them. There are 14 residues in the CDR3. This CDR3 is CAIRPGLVMYGYTF. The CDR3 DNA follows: TGTGCCATCAGGCCAGGACTGGTGATGTATGGCTACACCTTC.

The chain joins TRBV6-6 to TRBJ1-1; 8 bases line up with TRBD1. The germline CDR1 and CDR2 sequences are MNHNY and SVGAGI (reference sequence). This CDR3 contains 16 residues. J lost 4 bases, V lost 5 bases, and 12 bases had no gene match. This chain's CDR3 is CASSPLGQGSFTEAFF. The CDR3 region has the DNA TGTGCCAGCAGTCCCCTTGGACAGGGCAGCTTCACTGAAGCTTTCTTT.

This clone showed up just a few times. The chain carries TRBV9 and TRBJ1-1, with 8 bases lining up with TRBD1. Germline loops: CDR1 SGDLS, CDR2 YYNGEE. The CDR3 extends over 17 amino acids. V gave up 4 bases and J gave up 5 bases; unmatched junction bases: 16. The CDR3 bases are TGTGCCAGCAGCCCACGACCAGTCAGGGGGCGGGGAACTGAAGCTTTCTTT. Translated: CASSPRPVRGRGTEAFF.